A selection of T cell receptor beta chains follows, all from one sample in a study of blood T cell repertoires in COVID-19. Profiled with immunoSEQ multiplex PCR; TCRdb holds only in-frame clones, not every one. The sample consists of hundreds of thousands of clones, 70% to 90% of them appearing once. Sequencing was carried out using peripheral blood. These receptor sequences come from a man younger than 35 with active or convalescent COVID-19. Each CDR3 is given with its conserved first and last residue. D genes are given only for firm matches. Clone size is stated in some rows and not others, as once, few, many or a class when expanded.

clone size,V gene,J gene,D gene,CDR3 protein,CDR3 DNA
NA,TRBV2,TRBJ1-2,NA,CASSPEGDLRGYTF,TGTGCCAGCAGCCCCGAAGGGGATCTTCGAGGCTACACCTTC
once,TRBV6-2/TRBV6-3,TRBJ1-5,TRBD1,CASSSSGTGGRVGPQHF,TGTGCCAGCAGTTCCTCCGGGACAGGGGGTCGGGTTGGGCCCCAGCATTTT
NA,TRBV7-3,TRBJ1-1,TRBD1,CASSLWTGGEAFF,TGTGCCAGCAGCTTATGGACAGGGGGTGAAGCTTTCTTT
few,TRBV7-9,TRBJ2-7,NA,CASSLNGAGNEQYF,TGTGCCAGCAGCTTAAACGGAGCCGGCAACGAGCAGTACTTC
NA,TRBV7-2,TRBJ1-1,TRBD1,CASLTGAEAFF,TGTGCCAGCCTAACAGGGGCTGAAGCTTTCTTT
NA,TRBV6-6,TRBJ2-5,TRBD1,CASSISSGGLETQYF,TGTGCCAGCAGTATATCCTCAGGGGGCCTGGAGACCCAGTACTTC
NA,TRBV6-5,TRBJ1-2,NA,CASSKSDTYGYTF,TGTGCCAGCAGTAAGTCGGACACCTATGGCTACACCTTC
NA,TRBV6-5,TRBJ2-5,NA,CASSYGSSFALETQYF,TGTGCCAGCAGTTACGGTTCAAGCTTTGCCCTGGAGACCCAGTACTTC
NA,TRBV4-3,TRBJ1-1,TRBD1,CASSQRDRGNTEAFF,TGCGCCAGCAGCCAAAGGGACAGGGGGAACACTGAAGCTTTCTTT
NA,TRBV20-1,TRBJ2-6,TRBD2,CSASSGTSGGGANVLTF,TGCAGTGCTAGTTCCGGGACTAGCGGGGGCGGGGCCAACGTCCTGACTTTC
NA,TRBV2,TRBJ2-1,NA,CASSVLTGVVSNEQFF,TGTGCCAGCAGTGTTTTGACAGGAGTCGTCTCAAATGAGCAGTTCTTC
NA,TRBV11-3,TRBJ1-1,NA,CASSLEGADTEAFF,TGTGCCAGCAGCTTAGAGGGGGCCGACACTGAAGCTTTCTTT
NA,TRBV27,TRBJ1-4,TRBD1,CASSPGTDLTNEKLFF,TGTGCCAGCAGTCCCGGGACAGACCTAACTAATGAAAAACTGTTTTTT
few,TRBV4-1,TRBJ1-2,TRBD1,CASSQDPGTAYYGYTF,TGCGCCAGCAGCCAAGATCCCGGGACAGCTTACTATGGCTACACCTTC
NA,TRBV5-1,TRBJ1-5,NA,CASSPGHPGAQPQHF,TGCGCCAGCAGCCCGGGACATCCAGGTGCTCAGCCCCAGCATTTT
NA,TRBV6-2/TRBV6-3,TRBJ2-3,NA,CASSPIRGPDTQYF,TGTGCCAGCAGCCCCATTCGAGGCCCAGATACGCAGTATTTT
NA,TRBV9,TRBJ2-3,NA,CASAPGAGAGDTQYF,TGTGCCAGCGCCCCGGGGGCGGGAGCGGGAGATACGCAGTATTTT
NA,TRBV7-3,TRBJ1-4,NA,CASSLRGRADNEKLFF,TGTGCCAGCAGCTTACGGGGTCGGGCAGATAATGAAAAACTGTTTTTT
once,TRBV18,TRBJ2-1,TRBD2,CASSPVGLASLNEQFF,TGTGCCAGCTCACCCGTGGGACTAGCCTCACTCAATGAGCAGTTCTTC
NA,TRBV9,TRBJ2-3,NA,CASSVDPPAEGSYTQYF,TGTGCCAGCAGCGTAGACCCCCCGGCGGAGGGGTCTTATACGCAGTATTTT
NA,TRBV15,TRBJ1-1,NA,CATSRDRSFMNTEAFF,TGTGCCACCAGCAGAGACAGGTCCTTCATGAACACTGAAGCTTTCTTT
few,TRBV5-6,TRBJ1-5,TRBD1,CASSFRDRDNQPQHF,TGTGCCAGCAGCTTCCGGGACAGGGACAATCAGCCCCAGCATTTT
NA,TRBV28,TRBJ1-1,NA,CASNDQGTGTEAFF,TGTGCCAGCAATGATCAGGGTACTGGTACTGAAGCTTTCTTT
NA,TRBV18,TRBJ2-7,TRBD2,CASSPGLADREQYF,TGTGCCAGCTCACCTGGGCTAGCGGACCGCGAGCAGTACTTC
NA,TRBV23-1,TRBJ1-3,NA,CASSLPLGRYSGNTIYF,TGCGCCAGCAGTCTCCCCCTGGGCCGCTACTCTGGAAACACCATATATTTT
NA,TRBV29-1,TRBJ1-1,NA,CSVPTGNTEAFF,TGCAGCGTTCCGACAGGGAACACTGAAGCTTTCTTT
NA,TRBV15,TRBJ2-1,TRBD1,CATSTRQGASSEQFF,TGTGCCACCAGCACTAGACAGGGGGCTAGTAGTGAGCAGTTCTTC
NA,TRBV7-2,TRBJ1-1,NA,CASSLKAGRDTEAFF,TGTGCCAGCAGCTTAAAGGCAGGGAGGGATACTGAAGCTTTCTTT
once,TRBV19,TRBJ1-2,NA,CASSIDRTDGGYTF,TGTGCCAGTAGTATCGACAGGACCGACGGGGGCTACACCTTC
once,TRBV19,TRBJ1-1,TRBD1,CASSTAGGLIWTEAFF,TGTGCCAGTAGTACGGCAGGGGGCTTGATTTGGACTGAAGCTTTCTTT
NA,TRBV28,TRBJ1-5,NA,CASSSAVSGNQPQHF,TGTGCCAGCAGCTCGGCGGTGTCGGGCAATCAGCCCCAGCATTTT
NA,TRBV28,TRBJ2-7,NA,CASSLAVPYEQYF,TGTGCCAGCAGTTTGGCGGTACCCTACGAGCAGTACTTC
NA,TRBV5-6,TRBJ1-3,NA,CASSLGQGTGNTIYF,TGTGCCAGCAGCCTCGGTCAGGGGACTGGAAACACCATATATTTT
NA,TRBV20-1,TRBJ2-5,TRBD2,CSASPLAGVGETQYF,TGCAGTGCTAGTCCCCTAGCGGGAGTGGGGGAGACCCAGTACTTC
NA,TRBV6-5,TRBJ1-2,NA,CASSYSGAPNYGYTF,TGTGCCAGCAGTTACTCGGGGGCGCCCAACTATGGCTACACCTTC
NA,TRBV28,TRBJ1-2,TRBD1,CASSMGTGINYGYTF,TGTGCCAGCAGTATGGGGACAGGAATAAACTATGGCTACACCTTC
NA,TRBV7-3,TRBJ2-2,TRBD1,CASSPRDRDGAGELFF,TGTGCCAGCAGCCCCCGGGACAGGGACGGGGCCGGGGAGCTGTTTTTT
NA,TRBV6-2/TRBV6-3,TRBJ2-3,TRBD2,CASSPLAGVWTDTQYF,TGTGCCAGCAGTCCACTAGCGGGAGTATGGACAGATACGCAGTATTTT
NA,TRBV7-9,TRBJ1-1,NA,CASSLIEAEAFF,TGTGCCAGCAGCTTGATTGAGGCTGAAGCTTTCTTT
NA,TRBV27,TRBJ1-5,NA,CASSLRGLPGQPQHF,TGTGCCAGCAGTTTGCGGGGGCTGCCGGGGCAGCCCCAGCATTTT
NA,TRBV24-1,TRBJ2-6,TRBD1,CATSDDRGSGANVLTF,TGTGCCACCAGTGATGACAGGGGTTCTGGGGCCAACGTCCTGACTTTC
NA,TRBV4-3,TRBJ2-5,NA,CASSQDLTSGQETQYF,TGCGCCAGCAGCCAAGATCTTACTAGTGGCCAAGAGACCCAGTACTTC